This TCR beta chain comes out of a study of blood T cell repertoires in COVID-19. Data came from immunoSEQ multiplex PCR; TCRdb stores just in-frame clones and leaves some out. The sample consists of 200,000 to 250,000 clones, 90% to 95% of them appearing once. Germline lookup yields CDR1 SGDLS and CDR2 YYNGEE. With V trimmed by 4 bases and J by 4 bases, 5 bases remained unmatched. The CDR3 spans 14 residues. The rearrangement joins TRBV9 to TRBJ1-3; 7 nucleotides agree with TRBD1. The receptor's source is a woman aged 18-35 years who had recovered from COVID-19. Specimen: PBMCs or T cells enriched from blood (not recorded which). CDR3 sequence (DNA): TGTGCCAGCAGCCCCGGGACAGCCGGAAACACCATATATTTT. Translated: CASSPGTAGNTIYF. Full variable domain (rest looked up from reference TRBV9 and TRBJ1-3): DSGVTQTPKHLITATGQRVTLRCSPRSGDLSVYWYQQSLDQGLQFLIQYYNGEERAKGNILERFSAQQFPDLHSELNLSSLELGDSALYFCASSPGTAGNTIYFGEGSWLTVV.